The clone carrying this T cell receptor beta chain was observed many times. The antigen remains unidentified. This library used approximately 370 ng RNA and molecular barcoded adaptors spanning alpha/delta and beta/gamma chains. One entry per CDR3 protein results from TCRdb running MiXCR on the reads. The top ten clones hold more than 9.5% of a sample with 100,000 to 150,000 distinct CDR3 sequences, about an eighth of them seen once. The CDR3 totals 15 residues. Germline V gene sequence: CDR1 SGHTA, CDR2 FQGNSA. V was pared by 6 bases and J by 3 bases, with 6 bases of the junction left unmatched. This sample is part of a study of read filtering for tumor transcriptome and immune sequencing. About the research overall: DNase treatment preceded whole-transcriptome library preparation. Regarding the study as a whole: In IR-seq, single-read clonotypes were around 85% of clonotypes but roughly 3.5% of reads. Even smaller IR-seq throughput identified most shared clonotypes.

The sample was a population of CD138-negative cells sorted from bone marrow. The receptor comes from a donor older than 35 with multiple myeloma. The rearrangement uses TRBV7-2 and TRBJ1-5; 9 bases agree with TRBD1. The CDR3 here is CASSLGQGHNQPQHF. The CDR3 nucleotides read TGTGCCAGCAGTCTCGGACAGGGGCACAATCAGCCCCAGCATTTT.